What follows are 31 T cell receptor beta chains derived from one specimen sequenced in a study of T cell repertoires in cytomegalovirus infection. In TCRdb, the reads were re-called with MiXCR into one record per CDR3 protein. The table records around 490,000 distinct CDR3 sequences, 26% of them present only once. Material for sequencing was PBMCs. These receptor sequences come from a human donor in good health (CMV status not recorded). Some clones in this sample may be carry-over from other donors' samples.

CDR3 nucleotides: TGTGCCTGGAGTACCAGGTCTGCACAGGGCTACACCTTC. Its protein product is CAWSTRSAQGYTF. The chain carries TRBV30 and TRBJ1-2; D remains unclear. V was trimmed by 2 bases and J by 8 bases, leaving 15 bases between them. Germline V gives CDR1 GTSNPN, CDR2 SVGIG (reference sequence). The CDR3 sequence is 13 residues long.

This clonotype occurred many times. The J gene is TRBJ1-1, the V gene TRBV7-2, with D perhaps matching TRBD1 (5 bases). V was trimmed by 1 base and J by 1 base, leaving 10 bases between them. Germline CDR1 and CDR2: SGHTA and FQGNSA. The CDR3 spans 15 residues. The CDR3 loop reads CASSLGGGWNTEAFF. The CDR3 nucleotides are TGTGCCAGCAGCTTAGGGGGGGGGTGGAACACTGAAGCTTTCTTT.

This clonotype was counted a few times. The chain uses TRBV20-1 and TRBJ2-4; D is tentatively TRBD1 or TRBD2 (5 bases each). Trimming pared 6 bases from V and 6 bases from J, leaving 18 bases between. This CDR3 is 14 amino acids long. Germline V gene data show CDR1 as DFQATT and CDR2 as SNEGSKA (reference sequence). This CDR3 is CSAPGPGRGNIQYF. As DNA, the CDR3 is TGCAGTGCCCCGGGGCCGGGGAGAGGAAACATTCAGTACTTC.

The V and J genes are TRBV5-1 and TRBJ1-6; TRBD1 matches at 7 bases. Germline loops: CDR1 SGHRS, CDR2 YFSETQ. CDR3 length: 16 residues. V was pared by 7 bases and J by 3 bases, with 10 bases of the junction left unmatched. In nucleotides, the CDR3 is TGCGCCAGCCGCACAGGGGCTCCCGGCTATAATTCACCCCTCCACTTT. It is translated as CASRTGAPGYNSPLHF.

The chain has TRBV27 and TRBJ1-5; 8 nucleotides agree with TRBD1. CDR3 length: 18 amino acids. V shed 2 bases, J shed 6 bases, and the junction held 15 bases outside the gene matches. Germline V CDR1 and CDR2: MNHEY, SMNVEV (reference sequence). For the CDR3, the DNA is TGTGCCAGCAGTTTAACGTCCCCAGGGGGCTGGGGAGGTCAGCCCCAGCATTTT. It yields the protein CASSLTSPGGWGGQPQHF.

The V call is TRBV6-2 or TRBV6-3, the J call TRBJ2-1; TRBD2 matches 12 bases. Germline lookup yields CDR1 MNHEY and CDR2 SVGEGT. The V gene end was trimmed by 4 bases and the J gene end by 15 bases; junction bases not matched to a gene: 1. This CDR3 is built from 11 residues. CDR3 in DNA: TGTGCCAGCAGTTCTAGCGGGGGGGGGTTCTTC. This gives the protein CASSSSGGGFF.

V is TRBV29-1 and J is TRBJ2-7; the D gene is possibly TRBD1 (6 bases). Trimming removed 6 bases at V and 6 bases at J, with 21 bases between. Germline V gene lookup returns CDR1 SQVTM and CDR2 ANQGSEA. CDR3 size: 14 residues. CDR3 nucleotides: TGCAGCGTGGGAGACAGGCTCCGAGGCGTCGAGCAGTACTTC. Encoded protein: CSVGDRLRGVEQYF.

There are many counts of this clonotype. The V gene is TRBV7-6, the J gene TRBJ2-1; 13 bases are shared with TRBD2. CDR1 and CDR2 from the germline V gene are SGHVS and FNYEAQ. The CDR3 has 17 residues. The junction had 6 bases not matched to a gene; V was cut back by 5 bases and J by 2 bases. The CDR3 spells CASSKRLAGGPYNEQFF. CDR3 nucleotide sequence: TGTGCCAGCAGCAAGCGACTAGCGGGAGGCCCCTACAATGAGCAGTTCTTC.

V gene TRBV12-3 or TRBV12-4 combines with J gene TRBJ2-1; 10 nucleotides line up with TRBD1. V lost 6 bases and J lost 6; bases outside the gene matches: 5. The CDR3 contains 14 residues. CDR3 residues: CASRGTGAANEQFF. The CDR3 nucleotides are TGTGCCAGCAGGGGGACAGGGGCGGCCAATGAGCAGTTCTTC.

This clonotype was seen only a few times. The V gene is TRBV4-3, the J gene TRBJ2-2, with 11 bases fitting TRBD2. The germline CDR1 and CDR2 sequences are LGHNA and YSLEER. V lost 0 bases to trimming and J lost 1 base; unmatched junction nucleotides: 1. This CDR3 has 17 amino acids. This CDR3 reads CASSQDGLAGNTGELFF. The DNA of the CDR3 is TGCGCCAGCAGCCAAGATGGACTAGCGGGGAACACCGGGGAGCTGTTTTTT.

This clonotype was detected a few times. The rearrangement links TRBV28 to TRBJ2-1; 7 positions agree with TRBD1. V lost 4 bases, J lost 1 base, and 10 bases stayed unmatched. The CDR3 runs 17 residues. Looked up from germline, CDR1 is MDHEN and CDR2 is SYDVKM. The CDR3 nucleotides are TGTGCCAGCAGTTCGCACCCGGGACAGCGGTCCTACAATGAGCAGTTCTTC. Its translation: CASSSHPGQRSYNEQFF.

This sequence joins TRBV6-1 and TRBJ2-3, with 7 bases lining up with TRBD2. CDR3 size: 16 residues. Germline V CDR1 and CDR2: MNHNS, SASEGT. J gave up 3 bases and V 2 bases, and 8 bases lay outside the gene matches. CDR3 bases: TGTGCCAGCAGTGAACCGACCGCGGGAGCAACAGATACGCAGTATTTT. Its translation: CASSEPTAGATDTQYF.

In its sample, this clonotype was seen a few times. The chain employs TRBV11-2 and TRBJ2-1; D gene unclear. V was cut by 5 bases and J by 1 base, with 6 bases left in between. Germline V gives CDR1 SGHAT, CDR2 FQNNGV. The CDR3 is 13 residues long. In DNA form, the CDR3 reads TGTGCCAGCAGCCCATGGTCCTACAATGAGCAGTTCTTC. This codes for CASSPWSYNEQFF.

This clonotype occurred a few times. V usage is TRBV6-5 and J usage is TRBJ2-5; 13 bases align to TRBD2. V dropped 2 bases and J dropped 5; count of bases not matched to a gene: 2. The CDR3 covers 15 residues. Per germline, CDR1 MNHEY and CDR2 SVGAGI. This chain's CDR3 is CASSYRLAGGETQYF. The CDR3 DNA reads TGTGCCAGCAGTTACAGACTAGCGGGGGGTGAGACCCAGTACTTC.

J is TRBJ2-2 and V is TRBV15, with D unresolved. Germline lookup yields CDR1 LNHNV and CDR2 YYDKDF (reference sequence). Trimming shortened V by 7 bases and J by 6 bases, and 15 bases separated the two germline ends. The CDR3 length is 14 residues. The CDR3 loop reads CATNSRKKPGELFF. The CDR3 coding sequence is TGTGCCACCAATAGCAGGAAAAAGCCCGGGGAGCTGTTTTTT.

This clonotype was seen a handful of times. V is TRBV20-1 and J is TRBJ1-1; D gene ambiguous. The CDR3 covers 13 residues. The V gene's germline CDR1 is DFQATT and CDR2 SNEGSKA (reference sequence). V lost 5 bases and J 0 bases, leaving 10 bases between the germline ends. In DNA, the CDR3 is TGCAGTGCTCCTCCAGGTATGAACACTGAAGCTTTCTTT. It specifies CSAPPGMNTEAFF.

This clonotype was found a few times. The gene calls are TRBV12-3 or TRBV12-4 and TRBJ1-1, with D unresolved. The V end was cut by 5 bases, the J end by 10 bases, with 20 bases between. This CDR3 is built from 14 residues. CDR3 residues: CASSPVLRVVGAFF. DNA for the CDR3: TGTGCCAGCAGTCCCGTGCTTCGGGTGGTAGGAGCTTTCTTT.

This clonotype was seen ten or more times. The V and J genes are TRBV7-2 and TRBJ2-5; D is perhaps TRBD2 (6 bases). The CDR3 consists of 13 residues. V lost 1 base and J 10 bases, leaving 13 bases between the germline ends. Germline V gene lookup returns CDR1 SGHTA and CDR2 FQGNSA. The CDR3: CASSLGGPGVQYF. The CDR3 coding sequence is TGTGCCAGCAGCTTAGGTGGCCCGGGGGTCCAGTACTTC. Complete variable domain (other parts from reference TRBV7-2 and TRBJ2-5): GAGVSQSPSNKVTEKGKDVELRCDPISGHTALYWYRQSLGQGLEFLIYFQGNSAPDKSGLPSDRFSAERTGGSVSTLTIQRTQQEDSAVYLCASSLGGPGVQYFGPGTRLLVL.

This clonotype was picked up many times. The chain couples TRBV7-2 to TRBJ2-3; D not certain. The CDR3 has 13 amino acids. Germline V gives CDR1 SGHTA, CDR2 FQGNSA. V was pared by 5 bases and J by 2 bases, with 8 bases between. The CDR3 nucleotides read TGTGCCAGCAGCCGTTCTATCACAGATACGCAGTATTTT. Its translation: CASSRSITDTQYF.

The rearrangement links TRBV5-4 to TRBJ2-1; 12 nucleotides agree with TRBD2. V shed 3 bases and J 6 bases; nucleotides not matched to a gene: 4. CDR3 size: 15 residues. Germline values: CDR1 SGHNT, CDR2 YYREEE (reference sequence). Written as DNA, the CDR3 is TGTGCCAGCAGCTCAGGACTAGCGGGAACCAATGAGCAGTTCTTC. Protein product: CASSSGLAGTNEQFF.

The chain couples TRBV6-2 or TRBV6-3 to TRBJ2-1, with TRBD2 matching 13 bases. CDR1 is MNHEY, CDR2 SVGEGT, per germline. The CDR3 sequence is 15 residues long. V trimming: 6 bases; J trimming: 8 bases; junction bases outside the gene matches: 7. The CDR3 region is CASSNPGLAGYEQFF. The DNA for the CDR3 is TGTGCCAGCAGCAATCCGGGACTAGCGGGATATGAGCAGTTCTTC.

This chain links TRBV28 with TRBJ2-1, with 14 bases lining up with TRBD2. The CDR3 contains 15 residues. CDR1 is MDHEN, CDR2 SYDVKM, per germline. The J segment lost 10 bases and the V segment lost 3 bases, leaving 5 bases of the junction unmatched. CDR3 nucleotide sequence: TGTGCCAGCAGTTTGGGACTAGCGGGAGTCGTGGAGCAGTTCTTC. This gives the protein CASSLGLAGVVEQFF.

This clonotype was seen at least ten times. The rearrangement joins TRBV7-8 to TRBJ2-1; TRBD1 aligns across 7 bases. V shed 2 bases and J 9 bases; nucleotides not matched to a gene: 13. The CDR3 extends over 16 amino acids. Per germline, CDR1 SGHVS and CDR2 FQNEAQ. CDR3 bases: TGTGCCAGCAGCTTACGCAACCGACAGGGCTTCGGTGAGCAGTTCTTC. This gives the protein CASSLRNRQGFGEQFF.

V gene TRBV6-2 or TRBV6-3 combines with J gene TRBJ2-1; possible D gene TRBD2, 6 bases. Germline CDR1 MNHEY, CDR2 SVGEGT. This CDR3 is 14 amino acids long. Trimming pared 5 bases from V and 7 bases from J, leaving 15 bases between. The CDR3 spells CASSEIGRINEQFF. The CDR3, as DNA: TGTGCCAGCAGTGAAATCGGGAGAATAAATGAGCAGTTCTTC.

This clonotype occurred many times. V gene TRBV7-8 combines with J gene TRBJ2-3; D is undetermined. Germline V gene lookup returns CDR1 SGHVS and CDR2 FQNEAQ. The CDR3 runs 14 residues. Between the trimmed V and J ends, which lost 2 bases and 7 bases, there was a span of 13 bases. The CDR3 is CASSLPGPFNTQYF. The CDR3 region has the DNA TGTGCCAGCAGCTTACCTGGACCCTTTAATACGCAGTATTTT. Looking up the rest from reference TRBV7-8 and TRBJ2-3 gives the full variable domain: GAGVSQSPRYKVAKRGQDVALRCDPISGHVSLFWYQQALGQGPEFLTYFQNEAQLDKSGLPSDRFFAERPEGSVSTLKIQRTQQEDSAVYLCASSLPGPFNTQYFGPGTRLTVL.

This clonotype has only a few counts. The V call is TRBV19, the J call TRBJ1-5, with TRBD1 matching 8 bases. Germline CDR1 is LNHDA and CDR2 is SQIVND (reference sequence). The CDR3 is 17 residues long. The V and J ends lost 7 bases and 0 bases, in that order; junction bases with no gene match: 11. CDR3 region: CASKAWRTGSSNQPQHF. The CDR3 coding sequence is TGTGCCAGTAAGGCATGGAGGACAGGGTCTAGCAATCAGCCCCAGCATTTT.

The chain links TRBV6-2 or TRBV6-3 to TRBJ1-2, with TRBD1 as a possible D gene (5 bases). Trimming shortened V by 0 bases and J by 8 bases, and 13 bases separated the two germline ends. The CDR3 runs 14 residues. Germline V lookup: CDR1 MNHEY, CDR2 SVGEGT. The chain's CDR3 is CASSYSDSGRGYTF. As DNA, the CDR3 is TGTGCCAGCAGTTACTCCGACAGCGGGAGAGGCTACACCTTC.

The gene calls are TRBV6-2 or TRBV6-3 and TRBJ1-5; TRBD1 aligns across 9 bases. Looked up from germline, CDR1 is MNHEY and CDR2 is SVGEGT. The ends lost 2 bases at V and 3 bases at J; junction bases unmatched: 8. This CDR3 has 17 amino acids. The DNA for the CDR3 is TGTGCCAGCAGTTACGAGGACAGGGGAACCTTCAATCAGCCCCAGCATTTT. This translates into CASSYEDRGTFNQPQHF.

The V and J genes are TRBV27 and TRBJ2-6; weak D call: TRBD1 (6 bases). The germline CDR1 and CDR2 sequences are MNHEY and SMNVEV (reference sequence). The V end was cut by 5 bases, the J end by 3 bases, with 11 bases between. The CDR3 runs 15 residues. This CDR3 reads CASSPNRVGANVLTF. The CDR3 DNA is TGTGCCAGCAGTCCAAACAGGGTTGGGGCCAACGTCCTGACTTTC. Complete variable domain (other parts from reference TRBV27 and TRBJ2-6): EAQVTQNPRYLITVTGKKLTVTCSQNMNHEYMSWYRQDPGLGLRQIYYSMNVEVTDKGDVPEGYKVSRKEKRNFPLILESPSPNQTSLYFCASSPNRVGANVLTFGAGSRLTVL.

This chain links TRBV5-1 with TRBJ2-2; a possible D gene is TRBD1 (6 bases). The germline gives CDR1 SGHRS, CDR2 YFSETQ. Trimming pared 4 bases from V and 4 bases from J, leaving 17 bases between. The CDR3 consists of 16 residues. CDR3 nucleotides: TGCGCCAGCAGCATGCAGGGACACGGAATCACCGGGGAGCTGTTTTTT. It specifies CASSMQGHGITGELFF.

A few counts support this clonotype. The chain carries TRBV7-9 and TRBJ2-1; 9 nucleotides align to TRBD1. This CDR3 comprises 17 residues. Per germline, CDR1 SEHNR and CDR2 FQNEAQ (reference sequence). The ends lost 3 bases at V and 2 bases at J; junction bases unmatched: 8. The CDR3 coding sequence is TGTGCCAGCAGCTTTGGGGGACAGGGAGGGCCCTACAATGAGCAGTTCTTC. Translation: CASSFGGQGGPYNEQFF.